These 32 T cell receptor beta chains came from one sample sequenced in a study of blood T cell repertoires in COVID-19. The protocol was immunoSEQ multiplex PCR, while the TCRdb copy is restricted to in-frame clones and leaves out a portion. The sample comprises around 54,000 clones, about four fifths of which are singletons, and approximately 4.9% rests with the top ten. Sequencing was done on a sample of peripheral blood. Receptors were obtained from a woman between 55 and 75 years old with acute or convalescent COVID-19.

This chain links TRBV6-1 with TRBJ2-1, with unresolved D. Germline V lookup: CDR1 MNHNS, CDR2 SASEGT. With 3 bases removed from V and 6 bases from J, the gap between germline ends came to 21 bases. The CDR3 consists of 17 residues. The CDR3 is CASSEAQVRRFPNEQFF. Here the CDR3 DNA reads TGTGCCAGCAGTGAGGCCCAGGTCCGGCGCTTCCCCAATGAGCAGTTCTTC.

The chain links TRBV29-1 to TRBJ1-4, with no clear D. The germline V gene has CDR1 SQVTM and CDR2 ANQGSEA. The V end was cut by 1 base, the J end by 8 bases, with 17 bases between. The CDR3 has 15 amino acids. CDR3 protein: CSVEVGAGRPEKLFF. Here the CDR3 DNA reads TGCAGCGTTGAAGTGGGAGCGGGCCGCCCCGAAAAACTGTTTTTT.

The V call is TRBV7-5, the J call TRBJ2-1; the table gives TRBD2 as D, unverified against the DNA. TRBV7-5 counts as a pseudogene. The CDR3 sequence is 15 residues long. CDR3 nucleotides: TGTGCCAGAAGCTCTAGCGGGGGTTCCTACAATGAGCAGTTCTTC. Encoded protein: CARSSSGGSYNEQFF.

This clone was seen only a few times. This chain connects TRBV19 to TRBJ1-6; D not certain. CDR1 LNHDA and CDR2 SQIVND come from the germline V gene (reference sequence). This CDR3 is built from 16 residues. V lost 1 base and J 8 bases, leaving 15 bases between the germline ends. The CDR3 coding sequence is TGTGCCAGTAGTATAGTTACGGGGAAATGGGATTCACCCCTCCACTTT. Protein product: CASSIVTGKWDSPLHF.

This sequence joins TRBV10-2 and TRBJ1-2; D may be TRBD1 (6 bases). In germline, CDR1 is WSHSY, CDR2 SAAADI. V was shortened by 6 bases and J by 8 bases, with 16 bases between the two germline ends. CDR3 length: 13 amino acids. The CDR3 sequence is CASSLQGAIGYTF. The CDR3 DNA reads as TGCGCCAGCAGCTTACAGGGAGCCATAGGCTACACCTTC.

This chain connects TRBV5-1 to TRBJ2-1; 11 positions match TRBD2. The J segment lost 0 bases and the V segment lost 4 bases, leaving 6 bases of the junction unmatched. The CDR3 has 17 residues. Germline-derived CDR1 and CDR2 are SGHRS and YFSETQ. The CDR3 coding sequence is TGCGCCAGCAGCCAAATAACTAGCGGGAGCTCCTACAATGAGCAGTTCTTC. It is translated as CASSQITSGSSYNEQFF.

This chain connects TRBV6-2 or TRBV6-3 to TRBJ1-1; tentative D call: TRBD1 (6 bases). The length of the CDR3 is 17 residues. The germline V and J ends were trimmed by 2 bases and 0 bases, with 16 bases remaining between them. Per germline, CDR1 MNHEY and CDR2 SVGEGT. The CDR3 reads CASSYGDIGVMNTEAFF. CDR3 bases: TGTGCCAGCAGTTACGGGGACATAGGGGTTATGAACACTGAAGCTTTCTTT.

The sample holds a few counts of this clone. This chain links TRBV5-1 with TRBJ2-7; TRBD1 agrees at 9 bases. CDR1 is SGHRS, CDR2 YFSETQ, per germline. V lost 3 bases and J lost 5; bases outside the gene matches: 3. This CDR3 is 13 amino acids long. The CDR3 bases are TGCGCCAGCAGCTGGGACAGGGTCGACGAGCAGTACTTC. Translation gives CASSWDRVDEQYF. Full variable domain (missing parts from reference TRBV5-1 and TRBJ2-7): KAGVTQTPRYLIKTRGQQVTLSCSPISGHRSVSWYQQTPGQGLQFLFEYFSETQRNKGNFPGRFSGRQFSNSRSEMNVSTLELGDSALYLCASSWDRVDEQYFGPGTRLTVT.

The chain links TRBV28 to TRBJ1-6; perhaps TRBD1 as D (5 bases). Trimming took off 6 bases at V and 12 bases at J, with 21 bases between the two ends. The CDR3 has 15 residues. Germline CDR1 is MDHEN and CDR2 is SYDVKM. This CDR3 reads CASRIQSTVRGPLHF. The CDR3 nucleotides read TGTGCCAGCAGGATCCAATCGACGGTTAGGGGACCCCTCCACTTT.

This chain links TRBV10-3 with TRBJ2-1, with D maybe TRBD2 (5 bases). The CDR3 contains 17 residues. CDR1 ENHRY and CDR2 SYGVKD come from the germline V gene. V lost 3 bases to trimming and J lost 0 bases, with 15 bases between them. CDR3 nucleotide sequence: TGTGCCATCAGTGATTGGGGTAGCGCGAGCTCCTACAATGAGCAGTTCTTC. Protein product: CAISDWGSASSYNEQFF.

This sequence joins TRBV4-1 and TRBJ1-6; D not resolved. The CDR3 sequence is 17 residues long. The V gene's germline CDR1 is MGHRA and CDR2 YSYEKL. The V gene lost 1 base and the J gene lost 0 bases, with 10 bases spanning the gap. The DNA of the CDR3 is TGCGCCAGCAGCCAAGTACCCGCGAGCTCCTATAATTCACCCCTCCACTTT. Its translation is CASSQVPASSYNSPLHF.

This chain uses TRBV3-1 (or the pseudogene TRBV3-2) with TRBJ1-1; D not certain. This CDR3 region has 15 residues. V lost 4 bases to trimming and J lost 1 base, with 13 bases between them. The germline V gene has CDR1 LGHDT and CDR2 YNNKEL (reference sequence). The CDR3 reads CASSPTQGRNTEAFF. In DNA, the CDR3 is TGTGCCAGCAGCCCTACTCAAGGGAGGAACACTGAAGCTTTCTTT.

CDR3 nucleotides: TGCGCCAGCAGCGCCCTGACAGGAGATACGCAGTATTTT. Translated: CASSALTGDTQYF. J is TRBJ2-3 and V is TRBV5-1, with D perhaps matching TRBD1 (6 bases). CDR3 length: 13 amino acids. Germline V gene lookup returns CDR1 SGHRS and CDR2 YFSETQ. V lost 4 bases and J lost 5, with 11 bases in between.

This clone was observed once. The chain combines TRBV19 with TRBJ1-1; TRBD1 matches at 8 bases. CDR3 length equals 16 residues. Germline trimming cut 5 bases from V and 1 base from J; bases unmatched to any gene: 9. Germline loops: CDR1 LNHDA, CDR2 SQIVND (reference sequence). The CDR3 protein is CASSRLSGTGNTEAFF. CDR3 DNA sequence: TGTGCCAGTAGTCGTTTGTCCGGGACAGGGAACACTGAAGCTTTCTTT.

The V and J genes are TRBV14 and TRBJ1-2; 7 bases map to TRBD1. The CDR3 has 15 residues. V trimming: 4 bases; J trimming: 2 bases; junction bases outside the gene matches: 7. Germline values: CDR1 SGHDN, CDR2 FVKESK. The CDR3 here is CASSLTGARNYGYTF. CDR3 nucleotides: TGTGCCAGCAGCCTAACAGGGGCGAGGAACTATGGCTACACCTTC.

The gene calls are TRBV2 and TRBJ2-7; 10 bases align to TRBD2. V lost 6 bases and J lost 0; bases outside the gene matches: 5. The CDR3 consists of 15 residues. Looked up from germline, CDR1 is SNHLY and CDR2 is FYNNEI. CDR3 coding DNA: TGTGCCAGCAGCTCACTAGCGGGGAGCTCCTACGAGCAGTACTTC. This gives the protein CASSSLAGSSYEQYF.

V and J are TRBV19 and TRBJ1-2; weak D call: TRBD1 (5 bases). CDR1 and CDR2 (germline): LNHDA, SQIVND (reference sequence). The CDR3 totals 13 residues. Trimming took 5 bases from V and 4 from J, leaving 11 bases between them. This CDR3 is CASSVQGGYGYTF. The CDR3 nucleotides are TGTGCCAGTAGTGTCCAGGGCGGCTATGGCTACACCTTC. Supplemented by reference TRBV19 and TRBJ1-2, the full variable domain reads DGGITQSPKYLFRKEGQNVTLSCEQNLNHDAMYWYRQDPGQGLRLIYYSQIVNDFQKGDIAEGYSVSREKKESFPLTVTSAQKNPTAFYLCASSVQGGYGYTFGSGTRLTVV.

This clone appeared once. The V gene is TRBV2, the J gene TRBJ1-2, with TRBD1 matching over 7 bases. V shed 6 bases, J shed 8 bases, and the junction held 6 bases outside the gene matches. CDR3 length equals 12 residues. The germline gives CDR1 SNHLY, CDR2 FYNNEI. The CDR3 bases are TGTGCCAGCAGCGAACAGGGGAACGGCTACACCTTC. Translating it yields CASSEQGNGYTF.

This chain connects TRBV4-2 to TRBJ1-1, with 8 bases identical to TRBD1. Germline V CDR1 and CDR2: LGHNA, YNFKEQ. The CDR3 contains 16 residues. After removal of 4 bases from V and 0 bases from J, the junction contained 7 bases not matched to a gene. CDR3 bases: TGTGCCAGCAGCCGAGAGGGGACAGGCATGAACACTGAAGCTTTCTTT. This codes for CASSREGTGMNTEAFF.

J is TRBJ2-1 and V is TRBV7-9, with a tentative D call TRBD2 (6 bases). CDR3 length: 17 amino acids. V was pared by 3 bases and J by 0 bases, with 15 bases between. CDR1 SEHNR and CDR2 FQNEAQ come from the germline V gene (reference sequence). The CDR3, as DNA: TGTGCCAGCAGCTTTGAGGAATTTAGCGGCTCCTACAATGAGCAGTTCTTC. It specifies CASSFEEFSGSYNEQFF.

The chain combines TRBV6-5 with TRBJ2-2, with unresolved D. The CDR3 runs to 12 residues. The V and J ends lost 6 bases and 8 bases respectively, with 10 bases between them. The germline V gene has CDR1 MNHEY and CDR2 SVGAGI. The CDR3 here is CASRTIGGELFF. The DNA of the CDR3 is TGTGCCAGCAGGACAATTGGAGGGGAGCTGTTTTTT.

The V and J genes are TRBV19 and TRBJ1-5; maybe TRBD1 (5 bases). This CDR3 is built from 14 residues. Germline V gene data show CDR1 as LNHDA and CDR2 as SQIVND (reference sequence). Trimming stripped 5 bases from V and 6 bases from J, with 14 bases between. CDR3 sequence (DNA): TGTGCCAGTAGTTCTGAGGGAGGGGTTCAGCCCCAGCATTTT. Protein product: CASSSEGGVQPQHF.

The chain is built from TRBV12-3 or TRBV12-4 and TRBJ1-5; D call uncertain. This CDR3 contains 13 residues. V was pared by 1 base and J by 4 bases, with 5 bases between. The CDR3 coding sequence is TGTGCCAGCAGTTTAGACAGAAATCAGCCCCAGCATTTT. It is translated as CASSLDRNQPQHF.

This chain links TRBV29-1 with TRBJ1-4; 7 nucleotides match TRBD1. Unmatched junction bases numbered 4, after V lost 6 bases and J lost 3 bases. CDR1 is SQVTM, CDR2 ANQGSEA, per germline. There are 13 residues in the CDR3. In DNA form, the CDR3 reads TGCAGCGTGCGGGACAGCCCTAATGAAAAACTGTTTTTT. This translates into CSVRDSPNEKLFF.

This chain joins TRBV10-3 and TRBJ2-1, with 8 bases that match TRBD2. V gave up 2 bases and J gave up 9 bases; unmatched junction bases: 12. The germline gives CDR1 ENHRY, CDR2 SYGVKD. This CDR3 has 16 residues. CDR3 DNA sequence: TGTGCCATCAGTGAGCGAGCCAGCGGGGGTGGGGTTGAGCAGTTCTTC. Its translation is CAISERASGGGVEQFF.

This clone has just one count. J is TRBJ2-1 and V is TRBV5-1; 7 bases are shared with TRBD2. Germline CDR1 SGHRS, CDR2 YFSETQ. The V segment lost 0 bases and the J segment 8 bases; nucleotides outside the gene matches: 14. The CDR3 runs 17 residues. CDR3 DNA: TGCGCCAGCAGCTTGGGGCCGACTAGGCGGGAGTTCGATGAGCAGTTCTTC. The encoded protein is CASSLGPTRREFDEQFF.

DNA of the CDR3: TGTGCCAGTAGTATGGCTGGGAGGGGTTCCATTGGGTTTAGCAATCAGCCCCAGCATTTT. Translation gives CASSMAGRGSIGFSNQPQHF. The chain carries TRBV19 and TRBJ1-5; D may be TRBD1 (5 bases). The V end was cut by 3 bases, the J end by 0 bases, with 24 bases between. This CDR3 comprises 20 residues. Germline values: CDR1 LNHDA, CDR2 SQIVND (reference sequence).

The chain uses TRBV2 and TRBJ1-5; TRBD1 is a possible D gene (6 bases). The germline V and J ends were trimmed by 6 bases and 4 bases, with 16 bases remaining between them. From germline, CDR1 is SNHLY and CDR2 FYNNEI. The CDR3 is 15 residues long. CDR3 region: CASSASPTGNQPQHF. In nucleotides, the CDR3 is TGTGCCAGCAGCGCTTCTCCGACAGGTAATCAGCCCCAGCATTTT.

This clone occurred a few times. The chain is built from TRBV3-1 (or the pseudogene TRBV3-2) and TRBJ1-3, with TRBD1 matching over 10 bases. The ends lost 5 bases at V and 4 bases at J; junction bases unmatched: 5. The CDR3 sequence is 15 residues long. Per the germline V gene, CDR1 is LGHDT and CDR2 is YNNKEL (reference sequence). CDR3 in DNA: TGTGCCAGCAGCTCGACAGGGGGCGAGGGAAACACCATATATTTT. It is translated as CASSSTGGEGNTIYF.

This chain uses TRBV6-5 with TRBJ1-5, with D tentatively TRBD1 (5 bases). The CDR3 has 15 residues. Trimming took off 0 bases at V and 4 bases at J, with 10 bases between the two ends. Germline V gives CDR1 MNHEY, CDR2 SVGAGI. The CDR3 loop is CASSYSGGLNQPQHF. The CDR3 DNA sequence: TGTGCCAGCAGTTACTCGGGGGGATTAAATCAGCCCCAGCATTTT.

The CDR3 spells CASSLAPLARDYGYTF. CDR3 sequence (DNA): TGTGCCAGCAGCTTAGCGCCCCTGGCCAGGGACTATGGCTACACCTTC. V is TRBV7-2 and J is TRBJ1-2; D might be TRBD1 (5 bases). The CDR3 runs 16 residues. Trimming removed 0 bases from V and 3 bases from J, with 14 bases in between. Looked up from germline, CDR1 is SGHTA and CDR2 is FQGNSA.

The V call is TRBV18, the J call TRBJ2-3; 14 nucleotides line up with TRBD2. The junction had 4 bases not matched to a gene; V was cut back by 3 bases and J by 5 bases. The CDR3 has 16 amino acids. The germline V gene has CDR1 KGHSH and CDR2 LQKENI. The CDR3 region has the DNA TGTGCCAGCTCACCGGGACTAGCGGGAGCACAAGATACGCAGTATTTT. It encodes CASSPGLAGAQDTQYF.